The 18 T cell receptor beta chains listed next were all sequenced from one sample in a study of vaccination effects on CD4 cells after COVID-19. ViraFEST expansion of antigen-specific CD4+ T cells with viral peptide pools preceded sequencing. Cells that had been cultured for 10 days were the source of isolated CD4+ T cells. Having tested negative for nucleocapsid antibodies, the vaccine recipients showed no prior SARS-CoV-2 infection. Clones were read by immunoSEQ multiplex PCR, and TCRdb kept only the in-frame ones, dropping some. The data hold around 60,000 clones, with around 77% observed a single time. These TCRs' antigens remain unknown. The sample was CD4+ T cells from PBMCs cultured with HCoV-NL63 spike peptides, taken before COVID-19 vaccination. These receptors were obtained from a human donor who received a COVID-19 vaccine.

The chain joins TRBV6-1 to TRBJ2-3; D unclear. The CDR3 has 18 residues. Trimming shortened V by 3 bases and J by 0 bases, and 19 bases separated the two germline ends. Germline CDR1 reads MNHNS; CDR2 reads SASEGT. CDR3 DNA: TGTGCCAGCAGTGACCGGGCCCCGGTGGGTACTAGCACAGATACGCAGTATTTT. The encoded protein is CASSDRAPVGTSTDTQYF.

The chain employs TRBV6-2 or TRBV6-3 and TRBJ2-5, with 7 bases aligning to TRBD2. The length of the CDR3 is 16 residues. Per germline, CDR1 MNHEY and CDR2 SVGEGT. V dropped 2 bases and J dropped 2; count of bases not matched to a gene: 8. The DNA of the CDR3 is TGTGCCAGCAGTTACGGGGCCACAGCGGGGCAAGAGACCCAGTACTTC. This gives the protein CASSYGATAGQETQYF.

This rearrangement joins TRBV5-1 to TRBJ1-3; possibly TRBD1 for D (5 bases). Germline V gene data show CDR1 as SGHRS and CDR2 as YFSETQ. CDR3 length: 16 amino acids. V dropped 0 bases and J dropped 0 bases, with 10 bases sitting between them. In nucleotides, the CDR3 is TGCGCCAGCAGCTTGGCGGGGGAGAGCTCTGGAAACACCATATATTTT. It encodes CASSLAGESSGNTIYF.

This clone was seen once. This sequence joins TRBV6-4 and TRBJ2-1; TRBD2 agrees at 11 bases. The germline CDR1 and CDR2 sequences are MRHNA and SNTAGT. This CDR3 region has 16 residues. The V and J ends lost 6 bases and 4 bases, in that order; junction bases with no gene match: 8. This CDR3 reads CASSEARLAGYNEQFF. CDR3 coding DNA: TGTGCCAGCAGCGAGGCCCGACTAGCGGGGTACAATGAGCAGTTCTTC.

This clone has only one observation. The chain links TRBV2 to TRBJ2-1; perhaps TRBD1 as D (6 bases). CDR1 SNHLY and CDR2 FYNNEI come from the germline V gene. This CDR3 has 14 amino acids. Trimming cost V 7 bases and J 3 bases, with 13 bases left between them. CDR3 nucleotides: TGTGCCAGCAAGGGGGACGGTTTCTACAATGAGCAGTTCTTC. It translates to CASKGDGFYNEQFF.

The sample holds a few counts of this clone. One end of the junction does not line up with germline, which may come from a read error. The chain recombines TRBV4-1 with TRBJ1-1; D is ambiguous. CDR3 length: 14 amino acids. Germline CDR1 is MGHRA and CDR2 is YSYEKL. DNA for the CDR3: TGCGCCAGCAGCCTTAATCGGGCCCGAGAGGAAGTTTTCTTT. This translates into CASSLNRAREEVFF.

This clone was seen once. The rearrangement uses TRBV6-5 and TRBJ1-5, with 10 bases aligning to TRBD1. Germline lookup yields CDR1 MNHEY and CDR2 SVGAGI. Trimming took 6 bases from V and 6 from J; bases not matched to a gene: 5. This CDR3 has 14 amino acids. CDR3 nucleotide sequence: TGTGCCAGCAGCTACGGACAGGGGGGTCAGCCCCAGCATTTT. Its protein is CASSYGQGGQPQHF.

This clone was recorded a few times. The V call is TRBV2, the J call TRBJ1-1, with 11 bases identical to TRBD1. The CDR3 contains 15 residues. The junction had 10 bases not matched to a gene; V was cut back by 8 bases and J by 5 bases. Germline CDR1 and CDR2: SNHLY and FYNNEI. CDR3 bases: TGTGCCAGCGGGTCAACCGGGACAGGGGGTACTGAAGCTTTCTTT. This encodes CASGSTGTGGTEAFF. The whole variable domain, filled in from reference TRBV2 and TRBJ1-1, reads EPEVTQTPSHQVTQMGQEVILRCVPISNHLYFYWYRQILGQKVEFLVSFYNNEISEKSEIFDDQFSVERPDGSNFTLKIRSTKLEDSAMYFCASGSTGTGGTEAFFGQGTRLTVV.

This sequence joins TRBV6-2 or TRBV6-3 and TRBJ1-5, with 11 bases matching TRBD1. This CDR3 is built from 18 residues. J gave up 3 bases and V 5 bases, and 12 bases lay outside the gene matches. Germline V gene data show CDR1 as MNHEY and CDR2 as SVGEGT. CDR3 region: CASSHPHGTGGINQPQHF. The CDR3, as DNA: TGTGCCAGCAGTCACCCACACGGGACAGGGGGTATCAATCAGCCCCAGCATTTT.

Within the sample, this clone is medium-sized. This sequence joins TRBV6-5 and TRBJ1-2, with 12 bases fitting TRBD1. Germline CDR1 MNHEY, CDR2 SVGAGI. This CDR3 region has 14 residues. V gave up 5 bases and J gave up 4 bases; unmatched junction bases: 2. Written as DNA, the CDR3 is TGTGCCAGCAGTACGGGACAGGGGGCCTATGGCTACACCTTC. It specifies CASSTGQGAYGYTF.

This chain connects TRBV2 to TRBJ1-2; 8 bases line up with TRBD1. The germline CDR1 and CDR2 sequences are SNHLY and FYNNEI. Germline trimming cut 10 bases from V and 4 bases from J; bases unmatched to any gene: 11. The CDR3 has 14 amino acids. The CDR3 nucleotides are TGTGCCAATGTACAGGGGGAAAGGTCCTATGGCTACACCTTC. This encodes CANVQGERSYGYTF.

The chain recombines TRBV28 with TRBJ2-1, with TRBD2 identical over 14 bases. This CDR3 has 16 residues. Germline V gene lookup returns CDR1 MDHEN and CDR2 SYDVKM. V trimming: 6 bases; J trimming: 5 bases; junction bases outside the gene matches: 6. DNA for the CDR3: TGTGCCAGCAGCCCGACTAGCGGGGGGGAACACAATGAGCAGTTCTTC. Translated: CASSPTSGGEHNEQFF. The complete variable domain, with remaining parts taken from reference TRBV28 and TRBJ2-1, reads DVKVTQSSRYLVKRTGEKVFLECVQDMDHENMFWYRQDPGLGLRLIYFSYDVKMKEKGDIPEGYSVSREKKERFSLILESASTNQTSMYLCASSPTSGGEHNEQFFGPGTRLTVL.

The rearrangement joins TRBV4-1 to TRBJ2-2, with 7 positions matching TRBD1. Unmatched junction bases numbered 7, after V lost 4 bases and J lost 5 bases. The germline CDR1 and CDR2 sequences are MGHRA and YSYEKL. The CDR3 sequence is 15 residues long. The CDR3 DNA reads TGCGCCAGCAGCCCCCTTAGGGGGCGGACCGGGGAGCTGTTTTTT. Residues: CASSPLRGRTGELFF.

The V and J genes are TRBV4-3 and TRBJ2-1, with 9 bases identical to TRBD1. J lost 3 bases, V lost 0 bases, and 3 bases had no gene match. CDR3 length equals 16 residues. Germline V gene sequence: CDR1 LGHNA, CDR2 YSLEER. As DNA, the CDR3 is TGCGCCAGCAGCCAAGACCGGGACAGGGTCTACAATGAGCAGTTCTTC. Amino acid sequence: CASSQDRDRVYNEQFF.

This chain connects TRBV7-3 to TRBJ2-2; no clear D gene. The V gene lost 5 bases and the J gene lost 4 bases, with 17 bases spanning the gap. Germline loops: CDR1 SGHTA, CDR2 FQGTGA. The CDR3 has 16 residues. The CDR3 DNA reads as TGTGCCAGCAGCCCAGCCCGGGCAACGGGCACCGGGGAGCTGTTTTTT. Protein product: CASSPARATGTGELFF.

This clone was seen only a few times. This rearrangement joins TRBV24-1 to TRBJ2-1, with a tentative D call TRBD1 (5 bases). V lost 5 bases and J lost 0, with 13 bases in between. Germline V gene sequence: CDR1 KGHDR, CDR2 SFDVKD. The CDR3 loop spans 16 amino acids. The CDR3 coding sequence is TGTGCCACCAGTGGATTGACAGCTAGCTCCTACAATGAGCAGTTCTTC. It codes for CATSGLTASSYNEQFF.

V is TRBV19 and J is TRBJ1-4; 7 bases match TRBD1. This CDR3 contains 13 residues. J gave up 8 bases and V 6 bases, and 6 bases lay outside the gene matches. CDR1 is LNHDA, CDR2 SQIVND, per germline (reference sequence). CDR3: CASRTGTAEKLFF. In nucleotides, the CDR3 is TGTGCCAGTAGGACAGGGACGGCGGAAAAACTGTTTTTT.

J is TRBJ2-5 and V is TRBV5-6; 9 bases agree with TRBD1. Trimming removed 7 bases from V and 1 base from J; junction bases left unmatched: 5. Germline lookup yields CDR1 SGHDT and CDR2 YYEEEE. The CDR3 has 14 amino acids. CDR3 region: CASRETGGQETQYF. CDR3 in DNA: TGTGCCAGCCGGGAGACAGGGGGCCAAGAGACCCAGTACTTC.